A single sample is the source of the 27 T cell receptor beta chains below, sequenced in a study of cytomegalovirus exposure and HLA in healthy donors. PCR employed 60 Vbeta and 13 Jbeta primers. Sequenced by immunoSEQ multiplex PCR; TCRdb stores in-frame clones only, minus some. The repertoire includes 110,000 or so clones, approximately 69% of them detected once, and roughly 3.2% sits in the top ten. The specimen was PBMCs. These receptors were obtained from a man aged 25-45 years in good health and CMV-seronegative.

The chain couples TRBV28 to TRBJ2-1; D not resolved. Trimming cost V 5 bases and J 7 bases, with 18 bases left between them. This CDR3 is 15 amino acids long. Looked up from germline, CDR1 is MDHEN and CDR2 is SYDVKM. The CDR3 DNA reads TGTGCCAGCAGTCCACTCCGTAGTATAAGTAATGAGCAGTTCTTC. Its translation: CASSPLRSISNEQFF.

The chain uses TRBV9 and TRBJ2-6; 8 bases are a match to TRBD2. This CDR3 contains 17 residues. Germline lookup yields CDR1 SGDLS and CDR2 YYNGEE. Trimming removed 2 bases from V and 3 bases from J; junction bases left unmatched: 7. CDR3 sequence reads: CASSVVAGGNGANVLTF. The CDR3 DNA follows: TGTGCCAGCAGCGTGGTCGCGGGAGGTAATGGGGCCAACGTCCTGACTTTC.

CDR3 coding DNA: TGTGCCAGCAGCCAACACCAAGGACTCCTTGCAGACTCACCCCTCCACTTT. Amino acid sequence: CASSQHQGLLADSPLHF. The rearrangement uses TRBV4-2 and TRBJ1-6; D is undetermined. This CDR3 is 17 amino acids long. The ends were cut back, 2 bases at V and 10 bases at J, with 21 bases in the middle. The V gene's germline CDR1 is LGHNA and CDR2 YNFKEQ.

This rearrangement joins TRBV19 to TRBJ1-3; perhaps TRBD1 as D (6 bases). This CDR3 is 15 amino acids long. Looked up from germline, CDR1 is LNHDA and CDR2 is SQIVND (reference sequence). V was clipped by 3 bases and J by 4 bases, with 13 bases between them. In DNA, the CDR3 is TGTGCCAGTAGTATCGGCGGCAGGGGAGGAAACACCATATATTTT. Its translation: CASSIGGRGGNTIYF.

This chain joins TRBV21-1 and TRBJ1-2; the D call of TRBD1 is as the table states it, not checked on the DNA. TRBV21-1 is tagged as a pseudogene. CDR3 length: 16 amino acids. The CDR3 DNA sequence: TGTGCCAGCAGCAAATCTTCGGCAGGCTTTAACTATGGCTACACCTTC. Translated, it gives CASSKSSAGFNYGYTF.

The rearrangement uses TRBV7-9 and TRBJ1-3, with 9 bases fitting TRBD1. There are 15 residues in the CDR3. Germline CDR1 is SEHNR and CDR2 is FQNEAQ (reference sequence). After removal of 5 bases from V and 4 bases from J, the junction contained 6 bases not matched to a gene. CDR3 residues: CASSPGTGRGNTIYF. The CDR3 DNA reads as TGTGCCAGCAGCCCGGGGACAGGGCGGGGAAACACCATATATTTT.

The chain couples TRBV4-3 to TRBJ2-7; D ambiguous. CDR1 and CDR2 from the germline V gene are LGHNA and YSLEER. The V end was cut by 0 bases, the J end by 1 base, with 7 bases between. This CDR3 contains 14 residues. CDR3 DNA sequence: TGCGCCAGCAGCCAAGAAGCCTTATCCTACGAGCAGTACTTC. It translates to CASSQEALSYEQYF.

The J gene is TRBJ2-7, the V gene TRBV10-2; D unresolved. Trimming removed 7 bases at V and 3 bases at J, with 16 bases between. This CDR3 spans 14 amino acids. Germline-derived CDR1 and CDR2 are WSHSY and SAAADI. The CDR3 DNA follows: TGCGCCAGCACCCCCTCCGCGTCCTACTACGAGCAGTACTTC. Its translation: CASTPSASYYEQYF.

This clone has just a few counts. The genes are TRBV2 and TRBJ2-1, with 11 bases fitting TRBD2. Germline V CDR1 and CDR2: SNHLY, FYNNEI. The CDR3 sequence is 16 residues long. V was clipped by 4 bases and J by 6 bases; unmatched bases: 8. DNA of the CDR3: TGTGCCAGCAGTGGGTTGACTAGCGGGAATAGCAATGAGCAGTTCTTC. This encodes CASSGLTSGNSNEQFF.

A note on this clone: One end of the junction is discordant with germline, which a read error may explain. The chain carries TRBV28 and TRBJ1-6; TRBD1 is a possible D gene (6 bases). There are 20 residues in the CDR3. Germline V gene data show CDR1 as MDHEN and CDR2 as SYDVKM. In DNA form, the CDR3 reads TGTGCCAGCAGATTATTACAGGGTCCCCCTTATAGCCGGCATAATTCACCCCTCCACTTT. This translates into CASRLLQGPPYSRHNSPLHF.

This clone has just a few counts. The chain links TRBV28 to TRBJ2-2; tentative D call: TRBD2 (5 bases). The CDR3 spans 15 residues. V was cut by 6 bases and J by 6 bases, with 17 bases left in between. CDR1 is MDHEN, CDR2 SYDVKM, per germline. Written as DNA, the CDR3 is TGTGCCAGCAGACTAATAGCGAGGAATGCCGGGGAGCTGTTTTTT. Translating it yields CASRLIARNAGELFF.

This clone was seen only once. This chain uses TRBV11-2 with TRBJ2-3; D is unclear. The CDR3 runs to 15 residues. Germline values: CDR1 SGHAT, CDR2 FQNNGV. V dropped 5 bases and J dropped 0 bases, with 12 bases sitting between them. The CDR3 sequence is CASSLAVLSTDTQYF. Here the CDR3 DNA reads TGTGCCAGCAGCCTTGCGGTTCTAAGCACAGATACGCAGTATTTT.

The V gene is TRBV13, the J gene TRBJ2-5; TRBD2 might be the D (5 bases). The CDR3 runs 13 residues. V was shortened by 5 bases and J by 5 bases, with 12 bases between the two germline ends. Germline-derived CDR1 and CDR2 are PRHDT and FYEKMQ (reference sequence). CDR3 nucleotides: TGTGCCAGCAGCACAAGGGAGTTGGAGACCCAGTACTTC. Amino acid sequence: CASSTRELETQYF.

The gene calls are TRBV20-1 and TRBJ2-7; tentatively, D is TRBD1 (5 bases). V shed 7 bases and J shed 3 bases, with 10 bases lying between them. The CDR3 contains 11 residues. From germline, CDR1 is DFQATT and CDR2 SNEGSKA (reference sequence). The CDR3 loop reads CSGARGYEQYF. CDR3 nucleotide sequence: TGCAGTGGGGCTAGGGGCTACGAGCAGTACTTC.

The J gene is TRBJ1-6, the V gene TRBV28, with 9 nucleotides matching TRBD1. V trimming: 6 bases; J trimming: 10 bases; junction bases outside the gene matches: 7. Germline loops: CDR1 MDHEN, CDR2 SYDVKM. This CDR3 is built from 14 residues. CDR3 loop: CASRGTGGWSPLHF. CDR3 bases: TGTGCCAGCAGAGGTACAGGGGGCTGGTCACCCCTCCACTTT.

The chain links TRBV19 to TRBJ2-4; 7 bases line up with TRBD2. Germline assignment: CDR1 LNHDA and CDR2 SQIVND (reference sequence). The CDR3 is made up of 12 amino acids. J gave up 13 bases and V 4 bases, and 7 bases lay outside the gene matches. The CDR3 here is CASSNTAGRQYF. The CDR3, as DNA: TGTGCCAGTAGTAACACAGCGGGGAGGCAGTACTTC.

This clone occurred once. V usage is TRBV2 and J usage is TRBJ2-3, with TRBD2 matching 8 bases. After removal of 4 bases from V and 2 bases from J, the junction contained 8 bases not matched to a gene. Germline V CDR1 and CDR2: SNHLY, FYNNEI. There are 16 residues in the CDR3. The CDR3 sequence is CASSGSLAGFTDTQYF. The DNA for the CDR3 is TGTGCCAGCAGTGGGTCGCTAGCGGGTTTCACAGATACGCAGTATTTT.

The chain is built from TRBV6-5 and TRBJ1-1; 9 bases align to TRBD1. This CDR3 contains 14 residues. After removal of 4 bases from V and 1 base from J, the junction contained 1 base not matched to a gene. Germline V lookup: CDR1 MNHEY, CDR2 SVGAGI. The CDR3 here is CASSSDRGNTEAFF. For the CDR3, the DNA is TGTGCCAGCAGTTCGGACAGGGGGAACACTGAAGCTTTCTTT.

The rearrangement uses TRBV27 and TRBJ1-1; 8 bases are shared with TRBD1. After removal of 5 bases from V and 4 bases from J, the junction contained 9 bases not matched to a gene. This CDR3 has 15 amino acids. The germline gives CDR1 MNHEY, CDR2 SMNVEV (reference sequence). DNA of the CDR3: TGTGCCAGCAGTACACGGACAGGGCGGGCCACTGAAGCTTTCTTT. This codes for CASSTRTGRATEAFF.

V is TRBV28 and J is TRBJ1-5, with TRBD1 as a possible D gene (5 bases). V lost 6 bases to trimming and J lost 3 bases, with 12 bases between them. The CDR3 is made up of 14 amino acids. Germline V gene data show CDR1 as MDHEN and CDR2 as SYDVKM. The CDR3 region has the DNA TGTGCCAGCAGATACCGGGGGTACAATCAGCCCCAGCATTTT. Translated: CASRYRGYNQPQHF.

Only one count was recorded for this clone. V is TRBV7-3 and J is TRBJ2-5, with TRBD2 identical over 11 bases. The better agreement between TRBJ2-7 and the DNA end casts doubt on the J call. CDR1 is SGHTA, CDR2 FQGTGA, per germline. The CDR3 spans 15 residues. CDR3 in amino acids: CASSPLAGGDYEQYF. The CDR3 nucleotides read TGTGCCAGCAGCCCGTTAGCGGGAGGGGACTACGAGCAGTACTTC.

The J gene is TRBJ1-1, the V gene TRBV18; D possibly corresponds to TRBD1 (5 bases). The CDR3 totals 14 residues. CDR1 is KGHSH and CDR2 is LQKENI in the germline V gene. The V end was cut by 6 bases, the J end by 4 bases, with 15 bases between. CDR3 region: CASSENSRGTEAFF. The DNA for the CDR3 is TGTGCCAGCTCCGAAAACTCTAGGGGCACTGAAGCTTTCTTT.

V is TRBV30 and J is TRBJ2-1, with D possibly TRBD1 on 6 matching bases. CDR3 length equals 14 residues. The V and J ends lost 4 bases and 3 bases respectively, with 13 bases between them. Germline V gives CDR1 GTSNPN, CDR2 SVGIG (reference sequence). In nucleotides, the CDR3 is TGTGCCTGGAAGGGGGAGCCTCGCTACAATGAGCAGTTCTTC. Amino acids: CAWKGEPRYNEQFF. The full variable domain, with the rest looked up from reference TRBV30 and TRBJ2-1, is SQTIHQWPATLVQPVGSPLSLECTVEGTSNPNLYWYRQAAGRGLQLLFYSVGIGQISSEVPQNLSASRPQDRQFILSSKKLLLSDSGFYLCAWKGEPRYNEQFFGPGTRLTVL.

This clone was detected once. V usage is TRBV4-3 and J usage is TRBJ1-2; 8 nucleotides match TRBD1. Per the germline V gene, CDR1 is LGHNA and CDR2 is YSLEER. Trimming removed 1 base from V and 6 bases from J; junction bases left unmatched: 7. This CDR3 has 15 residues. The DNA for the CDR3 is TGCGCCAGCAGCCAAGGTCAGGGGACAGGAAATGGCTACACCTTC. Translation: CASSQGQGTGNGYTF.

The chain employs TRBV19 and TRBJ1-5, with D uncertain. The CDR3 runs to 14 residues. The germline V gene encodes CDR1 LNHDA and CDR2 SQIVND (reference sequence). With 2 bases removed from V and 1 base from J, the gap between germline ends came to 6 bases. The CDR3 here is CASSIWESNQPQHF. CDR3 bases: TGTGCCAGTAGTATATGGGAGAGCAATCAGCCCCAGCATTTT. The full variable domain, with the rest looked up from reference TRBV19 and TRBJ1-5, is DGGITQSPKYLFRKEGQNVTLSCEQNLNHDAMYWYRQDPGQGLRLIYYSQIVNDFQKGDIAEGYSVSREKKESFPLTVTSAQKNPTAFYLCASSIWESNQPQHFGDGTRLSIL.

The gene calls are TRBV10-3 and TRBJ1-2; tentative D call: TRBD1 (6 bases). Trimming pared 0 bases from V and 3 bases from J, leaving 8 bases between. Germline-derived CDR1 and CDR2 are ENHRY and SYGVKD. CDR3 length: 14 amino acids. CDR3 bases: TGTGCCATCAGTGAGTCCGGGACACACTATGGCTACACCTTC. This gives the protein CAISESGTHYGYTF.

The chain couples TRBV7-2 to TRBJ1-4; no definite D call. This CDR3 comprises 16 residues. The V end lost 1 base, the J end lost 8 bases, and 17 bases lay between the germline ends. Germline V lookup: CDR1 SGHTA, CDR2 FQGNSA. The CDR3 nucleotides are TGTGCCAGCAGCTTAGAGGCGGGCTATATGGGGGAAAAACTGTTTTTT. Protein: CASSLEAGYMGEKLFF.